Below are 7 T cell receptor beta chains sequenced from a single sample in a study of blood T cell repertoires in COVID-19. Using immunoSEQ multiplex PCR, the repertoire was profiled, and TCRdb retains in-frame clones only, with some absent. The sample records a few hundred thousand clones, 75% to 90% being singletons. The specimen was peripheral blood. The receptors originated from a young woman with active or convalescent COVID-19.

The chain carries TRBV5-1 and TRBJ2-7, with 7 bases matching TRBD2. Trimming took 4 bases from V and 3 from J; bases not matched to a gene: 10. The CDR3 loop spans 15 amino acids. Germline V gene sequence: CDR1 SGHRS, CDR2 YFSETQ. This CDR3 reads CASSPPSGGSYEQYF. CDR3 nucleotide sequence: TGCGCCAGCAGCCCCCCGTCCGGGGGGAGCTACGAGCAGTACTTC. Combining the CDR3 with reference TRBV5-1 and TRBJ2-7 gives the whole variable domain KAGVTQTPRYLIKTRGQQVTLSCSPISGHRSVSWYQQTPGQGLQFLFEYFSETQRNKGNFPGRFSGRQFSNSRSEMNVSTLELGDSALYLCASSPPSGGSYEQYFGPGTRLTVT.

This clone appeared a single time. CDR3 sequence reads: CASRATGAQNQPQHF. The CDR3 DNA follows: TGTGCCAGCAGGGCGACAGGGGCCCAGAATCAGCCCCAGCATTTT. The chain joins TRBV2 to TRBJ1-5; 8 bases align to TRBD1. V gave up 6 bases and J gave up 4 bases; unmatched junction bases: 8. The germline CDR1 and CDR2 sequences are SNHLY and FYNNEI. This CDR3 contains 15 residues.

The V call is TRBV9, the J call TRBJ1-2; D remains ambiguous. From germline, CDR1 is SGDLS and CDR2 YYNGEE. Trimming cost V 0 bases and J 7 bases, with 10 bases left between them. CDR3 length: 13 amino acids. CDR3 residues: CASSVDAVSGYTF. Here the CDR3 DNA reads TGTGCCAGCAGCGTAGACGCGGTGTCTGGCTACACCTTC.

The J gene is TRBJ1-2, the V gene TRBV6-5; 10 bases line up with TRBD1. V lost 8 bases and J lost 0; bases outside the gene matches: 3. The CDR3 totals 14 residues. Germline CDR1 is MNHEY and CDR2 is SVGAGI. The chain's CDR3 is CASGQGVPNYGYTF. CDR3 sequence (DNA): TGTGCCAGCGGACAGGGGGTTCCTAACTATGGCTACACCTTC.

The genes are TRBV5-1 and TRBJ2-3; 10 bases match TRBD1. The CDR3 runs to 18 residues. Germline-derived CDR1 and CDR2 are SGHRS and YFSETQ. Trimming took 1 base from V and 5 from J; bases not matched to a gene: 13. CDR3 bases: TGCGCCAGCAGCTTGTATGGGATGGGGACAGGGGCGGGAGATACGCAGTATTTT. Its protein product is CASSLYGMGTGAGDTQYF.

The chain recombines TRBV3-1 (or the pseudogene TRBV3-2) with TRBJ1-5; weak D call: TRBD1 (5 bases). In germline, CDR1 is LGHDT, CDR2 YNNKEL (reference sequence). With 1 base removed from V and 9 bases from J, the gap between germline ends came to 13 bases. This CDR3 contains 14 residues. The CDR3 DNA reads TGTGCCAGCAGCCAAGGGGGGGGAGGAGCGCCCCAGCATTTT. Its protein is CASSQGGGGAPQHF.

The chain carries TRBV30 and TRBJ1-5; 10 bases are shared with TRBD1. This CDR3 comprises 13 residues. Per germline, CDR1 GTSNPN and CDR2 SVGIG (reference sequence). J was trimmed by 5 bases and V by 5 bases; bases with no gene match: 3. The CDR3 region is CAWDRGRDQPQHF. CDR3 sequence (DNA): TGTGCCTGGGACAGGGGGCGCGATCAGCCCCAGCATTTT.